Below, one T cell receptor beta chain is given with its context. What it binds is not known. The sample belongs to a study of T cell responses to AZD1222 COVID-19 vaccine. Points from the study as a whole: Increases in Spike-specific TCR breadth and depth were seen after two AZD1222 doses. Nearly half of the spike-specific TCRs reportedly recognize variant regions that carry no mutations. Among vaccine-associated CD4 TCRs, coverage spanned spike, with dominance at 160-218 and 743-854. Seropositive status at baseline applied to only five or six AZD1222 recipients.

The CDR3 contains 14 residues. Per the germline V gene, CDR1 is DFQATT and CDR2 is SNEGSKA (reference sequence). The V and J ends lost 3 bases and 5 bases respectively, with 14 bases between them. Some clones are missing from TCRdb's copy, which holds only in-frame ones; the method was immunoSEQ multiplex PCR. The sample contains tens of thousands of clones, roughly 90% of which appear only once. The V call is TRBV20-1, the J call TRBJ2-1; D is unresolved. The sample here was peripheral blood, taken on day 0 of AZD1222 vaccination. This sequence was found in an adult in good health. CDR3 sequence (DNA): TGCAGTGCTAGTGGCCGGAAAGCCAACAATGAGCAGTTCTTC. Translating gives CSASGRKANNEQFF.